This T cell receptor (beta chain) was obtained from a study of T cells in localized non-small cell lung cancer. Whole-study findings and limits: Median around 62 top-100 tumor clones were shared with paired adjacent lung.

This table comes from immunoSEQ multiplex PCR, and its TCRdb copy is limited to in-frame clones, with some not included. The data hold around 1,700 clones, with about 20% observed a single time. With regard to this clone: Its matching antigen is unknown.

Germline V lookup: CDR1 LNHDA, CDR2 SQIVND (reference sequence). The CDR3 is 14 residues long. V dropped 3 bases and J dropped 2 bases, with 9 bases sitting between them. The sequence came from a male donor at least 60 years old with stage III squamous cell lung carcinoma. The source was normal lung tissue next to the tumor, collected before any cancer treatment. The V and J genes are TRBV19 and TRBJ2-3, with a tentative D call TRBD2 (5 bases). The CDR3 DNA follows: TGTGCCAGTAGTATGCCGGGGAACACAGATACGCAGTATTTT. Translating it yields CASSMPGNTDTQYF.